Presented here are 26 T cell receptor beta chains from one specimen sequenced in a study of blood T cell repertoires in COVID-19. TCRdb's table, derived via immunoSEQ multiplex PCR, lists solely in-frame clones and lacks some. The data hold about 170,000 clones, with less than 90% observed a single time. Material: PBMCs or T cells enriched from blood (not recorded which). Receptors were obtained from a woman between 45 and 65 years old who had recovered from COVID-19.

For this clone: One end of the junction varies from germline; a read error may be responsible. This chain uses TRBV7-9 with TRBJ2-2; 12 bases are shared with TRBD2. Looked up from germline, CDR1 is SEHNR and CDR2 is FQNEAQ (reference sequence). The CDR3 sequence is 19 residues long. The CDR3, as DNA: TGCGCCAGCAGCTCCGACGCACTAGCGGGAGGTGTGAACACCGGGGAGCTGTTTTTT. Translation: CASSSDALAGGVNTGELFF.

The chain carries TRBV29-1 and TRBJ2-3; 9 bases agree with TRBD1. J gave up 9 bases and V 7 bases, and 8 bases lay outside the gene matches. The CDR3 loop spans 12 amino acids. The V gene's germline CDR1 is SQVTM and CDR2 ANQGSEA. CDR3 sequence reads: CSGWDRAGTQYF. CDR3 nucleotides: TGCAGCGGTTGGGACAGGGCGGGGACGCAGTATTTT.

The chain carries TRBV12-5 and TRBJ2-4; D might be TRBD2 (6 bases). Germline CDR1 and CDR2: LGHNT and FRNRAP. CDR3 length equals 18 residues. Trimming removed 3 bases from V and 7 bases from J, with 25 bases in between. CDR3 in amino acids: CASGFPPNSLLGGNIQYF. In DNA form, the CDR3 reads TGTGCTAGTGGTTTCCCCCCTAACAGTCTCCTAGGAGGGAACATTCAGTACTTC.

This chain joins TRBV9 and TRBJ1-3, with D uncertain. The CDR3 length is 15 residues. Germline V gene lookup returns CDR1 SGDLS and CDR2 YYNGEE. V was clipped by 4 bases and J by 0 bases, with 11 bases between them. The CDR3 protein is CASSPNRVSGNTIYF. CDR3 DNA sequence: TGTGCCAGCAGCCCCAACAGAGTCTCTGGAAACACCATATATTTT.

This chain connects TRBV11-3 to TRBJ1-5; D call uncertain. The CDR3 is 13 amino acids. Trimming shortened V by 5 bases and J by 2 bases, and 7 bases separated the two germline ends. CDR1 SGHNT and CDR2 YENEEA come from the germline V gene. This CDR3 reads CASSPSGNQPQHF. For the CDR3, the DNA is TGTGCCAGCAGCCCAAGCGGCAATCAGCCCCAGCATTTT.

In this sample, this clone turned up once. The CDR3 nucleotides read TGTGCCAGCAGTGAAGGGGGGGTCACTGAAGCTTTCTTT. It yields the protein CASSEGGVTEAFF. The chain is built from TRBV2 and TRBJ1-1; a possible D gene is TRBD1 (5 bases). Per germline, CDR1 SNHLY and CDR2 FYNNEI. There are 13 residues in the CDR3. Trimming left V 1 base short and J 4 bases short, with 7 bases between.

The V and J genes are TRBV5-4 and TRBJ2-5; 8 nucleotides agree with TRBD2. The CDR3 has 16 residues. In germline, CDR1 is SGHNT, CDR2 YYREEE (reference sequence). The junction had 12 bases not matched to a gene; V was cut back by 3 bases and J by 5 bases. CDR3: CASSSQKRGIWETQYF. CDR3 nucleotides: TGTGCCAGCAGCTCCCAAAAGCGGGGGATCTGGGAGACCCAGTACTTC.

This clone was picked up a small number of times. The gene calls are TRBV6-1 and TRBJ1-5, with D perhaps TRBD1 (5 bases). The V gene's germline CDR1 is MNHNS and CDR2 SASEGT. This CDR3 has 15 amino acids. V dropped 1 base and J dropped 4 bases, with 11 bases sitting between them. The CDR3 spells CASSEGGDRNQPQHF. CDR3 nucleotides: TGTGCCAGCAGTGAAGGGGGGGACCGAAATCAGCCCCAGCATTTT.

The CDR3 region is CASRTPIGGRGQMTEAFF. The CDR3 DNA reads TGTGCCAGCAGGACGCCGATCGGGGGCAGGGGGCAGATGACTGAAGCTTTCTTT. This sequence joins TRBV6-4 and TRBJ1-1; TRBD1 aligns across 8 bases. The CDR3 length is 18 residues. Trimming at V came to 6 bases and at J to 5 bases, leaving 20 bases not matched to a gene. Germline lookup yields CDR1 MRHNA and CDR2 SNTAGT.

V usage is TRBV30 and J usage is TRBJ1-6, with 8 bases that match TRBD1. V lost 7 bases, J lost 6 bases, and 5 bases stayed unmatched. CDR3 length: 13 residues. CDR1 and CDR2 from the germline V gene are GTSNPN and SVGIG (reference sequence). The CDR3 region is CASKGQGNSPLHF. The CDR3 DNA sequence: TGTGCCTCAAAAGGACAGGGTAATTCACCCCTCCACTTT.

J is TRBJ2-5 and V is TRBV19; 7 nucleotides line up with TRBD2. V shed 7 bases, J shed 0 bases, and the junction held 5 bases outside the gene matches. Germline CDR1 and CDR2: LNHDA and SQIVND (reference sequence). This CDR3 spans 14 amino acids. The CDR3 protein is CASTPSGNQETQYF. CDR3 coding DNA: TGTGCCAGTACTCCTAGCGGAAACCAAGAGACCCAGTACTTC.

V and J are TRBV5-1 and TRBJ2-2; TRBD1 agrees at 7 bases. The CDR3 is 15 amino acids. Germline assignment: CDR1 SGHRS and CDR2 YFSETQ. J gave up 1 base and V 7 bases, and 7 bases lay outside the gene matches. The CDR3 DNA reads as TGCGCCAGCGCCAGGAGACAGGGGAACACCGGGGAGCTGTTTTTT. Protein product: CASARRQGNTGELFF.

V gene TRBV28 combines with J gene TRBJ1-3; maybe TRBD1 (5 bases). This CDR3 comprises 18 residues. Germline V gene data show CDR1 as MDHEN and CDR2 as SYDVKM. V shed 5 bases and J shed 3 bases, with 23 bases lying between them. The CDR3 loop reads CASSPPPGQGIVGNTIYF. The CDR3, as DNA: TGTGCCAGCAGTCCACCCCCGGGCCAGGGTATTGTTGGAAACACCATATATTTT.

The CDR3 reads CASRSFGGAVGELFF. The CDR3 DNA sequence: TGTGCCAGCAGATCGTTCGGGGGGGCCGTCGGGGAGCTGTTTTTT. V usage is TRBV28 and J usage is TRBJ2-2, with TRBD2 identical over 8 bases. Per the germline V gene, CDR1 is MDHEN and CDR2 is SYDVKM. V trimming: 6 bases; J trimming: 7 bases; junction bases outside the gene matches: 10. CDR3 length: 15 residues. Based on the CDR3 plus reference TRBV28 and TRBJ2-2, the full variable domain is DVKVTQSSRYLVKRTGEKVFLECVQDMDHENMFWYRQDPGLGLRLIYFSYDVKMKEKGDIPEGYSVSREKKERFSLILESASTNQTSMYLCASRSFGGAVGELFFGEGSRLTVL.

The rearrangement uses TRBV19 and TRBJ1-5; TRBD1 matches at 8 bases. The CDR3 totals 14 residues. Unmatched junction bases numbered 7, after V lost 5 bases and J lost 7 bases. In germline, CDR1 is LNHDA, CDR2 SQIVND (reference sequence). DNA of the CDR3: TGTGCCAGTAGTCCGGCAGGGGGCGGGCAGCCCCAGCATTTT. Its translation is CASSPAGGGQPQHF.

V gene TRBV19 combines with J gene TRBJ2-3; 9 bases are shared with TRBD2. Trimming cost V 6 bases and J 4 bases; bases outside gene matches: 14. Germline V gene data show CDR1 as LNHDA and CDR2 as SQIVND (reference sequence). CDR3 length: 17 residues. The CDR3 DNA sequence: TGTGCCAGTAGCTACTACTATAGCGGGGGCCCCCCAGATACGCAGTATTTT. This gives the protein CASSYYYSGGPPDTQYF.

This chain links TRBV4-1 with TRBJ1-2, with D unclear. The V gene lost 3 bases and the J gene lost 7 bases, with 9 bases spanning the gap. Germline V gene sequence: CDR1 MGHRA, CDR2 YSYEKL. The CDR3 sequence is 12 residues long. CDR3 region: CASSQKLGGYTF. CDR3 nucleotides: TGCGCCAGCAGCCAGAAGCTCGGTGGCTACACCTTC.

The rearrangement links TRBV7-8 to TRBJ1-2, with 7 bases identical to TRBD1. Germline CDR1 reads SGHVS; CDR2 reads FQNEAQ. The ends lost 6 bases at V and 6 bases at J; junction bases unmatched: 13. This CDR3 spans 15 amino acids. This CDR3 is CASSPINDRDNGYTF. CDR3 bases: TGTGCCAGCAGTCCTATTAACGACAGGGACAATGGCTACACCTTC.

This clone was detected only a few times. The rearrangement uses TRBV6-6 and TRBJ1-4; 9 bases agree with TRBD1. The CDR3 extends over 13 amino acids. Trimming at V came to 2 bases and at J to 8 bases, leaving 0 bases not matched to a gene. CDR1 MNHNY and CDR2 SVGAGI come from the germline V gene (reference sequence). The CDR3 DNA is TGTGCCAGCAGTTACGGGACAGGGGAAAAACTGTTTTTT. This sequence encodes CASSYGTGEKLFF.

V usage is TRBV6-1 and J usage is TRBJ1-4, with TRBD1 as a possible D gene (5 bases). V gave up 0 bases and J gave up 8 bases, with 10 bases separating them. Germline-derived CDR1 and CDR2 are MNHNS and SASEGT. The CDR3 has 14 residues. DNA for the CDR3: TGTGCCAGCAGTGAAGCGGGGGGGGTCGAAAAACTGTTTTTT. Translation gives CASSEAGGVEKLFF.

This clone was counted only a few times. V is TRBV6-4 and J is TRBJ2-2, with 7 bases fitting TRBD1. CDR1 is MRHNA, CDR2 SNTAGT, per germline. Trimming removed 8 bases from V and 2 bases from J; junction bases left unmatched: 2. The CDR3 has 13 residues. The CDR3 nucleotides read TGTGCCAGCCGACAGGGAAACACCGGGGAGCTGTTTTTT. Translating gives CASRQGNTGELFF.

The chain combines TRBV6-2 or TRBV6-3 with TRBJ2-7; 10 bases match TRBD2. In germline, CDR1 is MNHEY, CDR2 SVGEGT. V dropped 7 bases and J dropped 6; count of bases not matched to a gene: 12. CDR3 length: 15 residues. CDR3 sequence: CASNPAGGPQGEQYV. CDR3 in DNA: TGTGCCAGCAACCCAGCGGGAGGGCCGCAGGGCGAGCAGTACGTC.

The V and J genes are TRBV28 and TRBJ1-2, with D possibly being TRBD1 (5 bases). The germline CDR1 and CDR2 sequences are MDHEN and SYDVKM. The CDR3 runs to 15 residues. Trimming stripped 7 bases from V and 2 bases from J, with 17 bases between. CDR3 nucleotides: TGTGCCAGCACTGACCGGGTGGGGGGGAACTATGGCTACACCTTC. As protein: CASTDRVGGNYGYTF.

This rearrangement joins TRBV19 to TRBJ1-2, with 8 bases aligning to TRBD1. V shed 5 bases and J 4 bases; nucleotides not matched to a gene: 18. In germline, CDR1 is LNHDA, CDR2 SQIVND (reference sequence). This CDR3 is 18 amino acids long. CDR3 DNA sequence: TGTGCCAGTAGTCCGCGCACAGGGGGACTGACCCGGCGCTATGGCTACACCTTC. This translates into CASSPRTGGLTRRYGYTF.

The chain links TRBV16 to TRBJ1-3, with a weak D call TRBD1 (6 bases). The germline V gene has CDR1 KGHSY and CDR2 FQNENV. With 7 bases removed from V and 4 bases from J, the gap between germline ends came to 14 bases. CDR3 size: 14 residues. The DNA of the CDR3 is TGTGCCAGCACTCAGACAGGTGTCGGAAACACCATATATTTT. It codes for CASTQTGVGNTIYF. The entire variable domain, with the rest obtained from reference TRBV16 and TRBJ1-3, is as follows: GEEVAQTPKHLVRGEGQKAKLYCAPIKGHSYVFWYQQVLKNEFKFLISFQNENVFDETGMPKERFSAKCLPNSPCSLEIQATKLEDSAVYFCASTQTGVGNTIYFGEGSWLTVV.

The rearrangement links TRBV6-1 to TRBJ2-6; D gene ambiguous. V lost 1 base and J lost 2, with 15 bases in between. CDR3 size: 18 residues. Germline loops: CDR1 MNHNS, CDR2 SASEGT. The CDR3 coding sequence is TGTGCCAGCAGTGAAGAAGGCCCCCTAGGAGCTGGGGCCAACGTCCTGACTTTC. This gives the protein CASSEEGPLGAGANVLTF.